The 32 T cell receptor beta chains below all came from one sample that was sequenced in a study of blood T cell repertoires in COVID-19. Here immunoSEQ multiplex PCR was the method, and the copy in TCRdb shows in-frame clones only, minus some. The sample has more than 90,000 clones, approximately 81% seen once. Sequenced input: peripheral blood. The receptors stem from a man at least 80 years old with acute or convalescent COVID-19.

V gene TRBV29-1 combines with J gene TRBJ2-2, with 8 positions matching TRBD2. The germline V gene has CDR1 SQVTM and CDR2 ANQGSEA. The CDR3 length is 14 residues. V gave up 6 bases and J gave up 0 bases; unmatched junction bases: 3. For the CDR3, the DNA is TGCAGCGTCAGGACTAGCCCGAACACCGGGGAGCTGTTTTTT. This sequence encodes CSVRTSPNTGELFF.

The gene calls are TRBV19 and TRBJ1-2; D is perhaps TRBD1 (6 bases). The germline V gene has CDR1 LNHDA and CDR2 SQIVND (reference sequence). The CDR3 length is 16 residues. The V gene lost 0 bases and the J gene lost 1 base, with 12 bases spanning the gap. The CDR3 nucleotides read TGTGCCAGTAGTATAGACGGAACAGGGTTTAACTATGGCTACACCTTC. Protein product: CASSIDGTGFNYGYTF.

The chain joins TRBV7-3 to TRBJ2-1; 13 nucleotides agree with TRBD2. Germline trimming cut 4 bases from V and 7 bases from J; bases unmatched to any gene: 7. The length of the CDR3 is 16 residues. Germline V gene lookup returns CDR1 SGHTA and CDR2 FQGTGA. The CDR3 bases are TGTGCCAGCAGCTCTAGGACTAGCGGGAGAGTAAATGAGCAGTTCTTC. This codes for CASSSRTSGRVNEQFF.

The chain couples TRBV7-2 to TRBJ2-7, with a weak D call TRBD2 (5 bases). Trimming took 2 bases from V and 1 from J, leaving 9 bases between them. The CDR3 runs 14 residues. CDR1 and CDR2 from the germline V gene are SGHTA and FQGNSA. CDR3 nucleotides: TGTGCCAGCAGCTTAACCGGGGTATCCTACGAGCAGTACTTC. This gives the protein CASSLTGVSYEQYF.

The chain employs TRBV13 and TRBJ1-5; 9 positions match TRBD1. Germline loops: CDR1 PRHDT, CDR2 FYEKMQ (reference sequence). The ends lost 5 bases at V and 4 bases at J; junction bases unmatched: 6. The CDR3 length is 15 residues. The CDR3 region is CASSHGQGRNQPQHF. The CDR3 DNA sequence: TGTGCCAGCAGCCACGGACAGGGGAGGAATCAGCCCCAGCATTTT.

The chain carries TRBV27 and TRBJ1-1; tentative D call: TRBD1 (6 bases). Germline values: CDR1 MNHEY, CDR2 SMNVEV (reference sequence). The CDR3 is made up of 13 amino acids. The V end lost 6 bases, the J end lost 6 bases, and 14 bases lay between the germline ends. The CDR3 loop reads CASRRRGPAEAFF. CDR3 in DNA: TGTGCCAGCAGGCGCAGGGGACCCGCTGAAGCTTTCTTT.

The V and J genes are TRBV6-5 and TRBJ1-2, with TRBD1 identical over 9 bases. The V and J ends lost 3 bases and 8 bases, in that order; junction bases with no gene match: 7. The CDR3 is 14 amino acids. The germline V gene encodes CDR1 MNHEY and CDR2 SVGAGI. Here the CDR3 reads CASSYSGTGRGYTF. The DNA of the CDR3 is TGTGCCAGCAGTTATTCCGGGACAGGGAGAGGCTACACCTTC.

The J gene is TRBJ1-1, the V gene TRBV7-9, with 9 bases matching TRBD1. This CDR3 is built from 18 residues. J was trimmed by 3 bases and V by 5 bases; bases with no gene match: 16. Germline values: CDR1 SEHNR, CDR2 FQNEAQ (reference sequence). The CDR3 protein is CASSPNGRDRDLDTEAFF. The CDR3 DNA follows: TGTGCCAGCAGCCCCAACGGCCGGGACAGGGATTTGGACACTGAAGCTTTCTTT.

V gene TRBV5-6 combines with J gene TRBJ2-2, with D hard to call. This CDR3 contains 15 residues. With 0 bases removed from V and 4 bases from J, the gap between germline ends came to 10 bases. Germline V CDR1 and CDR2: SGHDT, YYEEEE. The CDR3 sequence: CASSLGQFITGELFF. CDR3 DNA sequence: TGTGCCAGCAGCTTGGGCCAGTTTATCACCGGGGAGCTGTTTTTT.

The genes are TRBV3-1 (or the pseudogene TRBV3-2) and TRBJ1-2; maybe TRBD1 (6 bases). This CDR3 spans 19 amino acids. Looked up from germline, CDR1 is LGHDT and CDR2 is YNNKEL (reference sequence). V lost 1 base and J lost 5, with 26 bases in between. The CDR3 DNA follows: TGTGCCAGCAGCCAAGGAAAGGGGGTCCAAACAGGGCCCTATTATGGCTACACCTTC. Its translation is CASSQGKGVQTGPYYGYTF.

The chain recombines TRBV7-2 with TRBJ2-3; 7 nucleotides line up with TRBD1. The germline CDR1 and CDR2 sequences are SGHTA and FQGNSA. This CDR3 is built from 15 residues. The ends lost 3 bases at V and 1 base at J; junction bases unmatched: 4. The CDR3 DNA reads TGTGCCAGCAGCTTTAGGGGGACAGGCACAGATACGCAGTATTTT. Translating gives CASSFRGTGTDTQYF.

V gene TRBV28 combines with J gene TRBJ2-7; D unclear. This CDR3 contains 10 residues. V was cut by 3 bases and J by 6 bases, with 3 bases left in between. In germline, CDR1 is MDHEN, CDR2 SYDVKM. The CDR3, as DNA: TGTGCCAGCAGTTTCCGCGAGCAGTACTTC. Encoded protein: CASSFREQYF. Variable domain in full (rest from reference TRBV28 and TRBJ2-7): DVKVTQSSRYLVKRTGEKVFLECVQDMDHENMFWYRQDPGLGLRLIYFSYDVKMKEKGDIPEGYSVSREKKERFSLILESASTNQTSMYLCASSFREQYFGPGTRLTVT.

This clone was recorded a few times. This sequence joins TRBV5-5 and TRBJ1-1; TRBD1 agrees at 8 bases. V was clipped by 4 bases and J by 2 bases; unmatched bases: 4. The CDR3 is 14 amino acids. The germline gives CDR1 SGHKS, CDR2 YYEKEE (reference sequence). As DNA, the CDR3 is TGTGCCAGCAGCGGACAGGGCTTAAACACTGAAGCTTTCTTT. Its translation: CASSGQGLNTEAFF.

CDR3 coding DNA: TGTGCTAGTGGTGGATTGGGACAGGGGAGGAATCAGCCCCAGCATTTT. Its protein is CASGGLGQGRNQPQHF. The rearrangement joins TRBV12-5 to TRBJ1-5, with 10 bases aligning to TRBD1. CDR3 length: 16 residues. Germline V gene sequence: CDR1 LGHNT, CDR2 FRNRAP. J gave up 4 bases and V 5 bases, and 8 bases lay outside the gene matches.

The rearrangement joins TRBV9 to TRBJ2-2; TRBD2 agrees at 8 bases. The V and J ends lost 1 base and 5 bases, in that order; junction bases with no gene match: 7. The germline gives CDR1 SGDLS, CDR2 YYNGEE. This CDR3 comprises 16 residues. In nucleotides, the CDR3 is TGTGCCAGCAGCGTAATCGCGGCTAGCGGGACCGGGGAGCTGTTTTTT. Translated, it gives CASSVIAASGTGELFF. Full variable domain (remainder filled in from reference TRBV9 and TRBJ2-2): DSGVTQTPKHLITATGQRVTLRCSPRSGDLSVYWYQQSLDQGLQFLIQYYNGEERAKGNILERFSAQQFPDLHSELNLSSLELGDSALYFCASSVIAASGTGELFFGEGSRLTVL.

The V and J genes are TRBV5-4 and TRBJ1-2; possible D gene TRBD1, 6 bases. The V end lost 4 bases, the J end lost 8 bases, and 9 bases lay between the germline ends. The CDR3 is 11 amino acids. In germline, CDR1 is SGHNT, CDR2 YYREEE (reference sequence). CDR3 region: CASSMDSGYTF. The CDR3 DNA sequence: TGTGCCAGCAGCATGGACAGCGGCTACACCTTC.

The rearrangement uses TRBV30 and TRBJ1-5; 8 nucleotides match TRBD1. V lost 3 bases, J lost 6 bases, and 10 bases stayed unmatched. This CDR3 contains 15 residues. Per the germline V gene, CDR1 is GTSNPN and CDR2 is SVGIG (reference sequence). CDR3 nucleotide sequence: TGTGCCTGGAGGGGAAAAGGACAGGGAGCTCAGCCCCAGCATTTT. Encoded protein: CAWRGKGQGAQPQHF.

The V call is TRBV14, the J call TRBJ2-2; 8 bases map to TRBD1. V shed 4 bases and J 4 bases; nucleotides not matched to a gene: 5. The CDR3 has 15 residues. Germline loops: CDR1 SGHDN, CDR2 FVKESK. CDR3 bases: TGTGCCAGCAGCCGACAGGGGCTTGGCACCGGGGAGCTGTTTTTT. This encodes CASSRQGLGTGELFF.

CDR3 bases: TGCAGCGTTGGAGGGGGTTCTGGGGCCAACGTCCTGACTTTC. It translates to CSVGGGSGANVLTF. The chain joins TRBV29-1 to TRBJ2-6; D is perhaps TRBD1 (6 bases). V lost 4 bases, J lost 1 base, and 8 bases lay in between. The CDR3 sequence is 14 residues long. Germline-derived CDR1 and CDR2 are SQVTM and ANQGSEA. Using reference TRBV29-1 and TRBJ2-6 for the parts outside the CDR3, the full variable domain is SAVISQKPSRDICQRGTSLTIQCQVDSQVTMMFWYRQQPGQSLTLIATANQGSEATYESGFVIDKFPISRPNLTFSTLTVSNMSPEDSSIYLCSVGGGSGANVLTFGAGSRLTVL.

The chain carries TRBV7-2 and TRBJ1-4, with 7 bases fitting TRBD1. J was trimmed by 3 bases and V by 5 bases; bases with no gene match: 9. Germline lookup yields CDR1 SGHTA and CDR2 FQGNSA. This CDR3 contains 16 residues. CDR3 loop: CASSRRVGTANEKLFF. The CDR3 nucleotides read TGTGCCAGCAGCCGCCGAGTCGGGACAGCTAATGAAAAACTGTTTTTT. Combining the CDR3 with reference TRBV7-2 and TRBJ1-4 gives the whole variable domain GAGVSQSPSNKVTEKGKDVELRCDPISGHTALYWYRQSLGQGLEFLIYFQGNSAPDKSGLPSDRFSAERTGGSVSTLTIQRTQQEDSAVYLCASSRRVGTANEKLFFGSGTQLSVL.

The gene calls are TRBV28 and TRBJ2-1; 14 nucleotides match TRBD2. Germline V CDR1 and CDR2: MDHEN, SYDVKM. The CDR3 sequence is 16 residues long. The V and J ends lost 3 bases and 4 bases, in that order; junction bases with no gene match: 2. The CDR3 loop reads CASSFGLAGGYNEQFF. The CDR3 DNA is TGTGCCAGCAGTTTTGGACTAGCGGGGGGTTACAATGAGCAGTTCTTC.

V is TRBV7-2 and J is TRBJ2-7; 7 nucleotides match TRBD1. The trim removed 8 bases at V and 3 bases at J, leaving 13 bases unmatched. The CDR3 totals 15 residues. Germline V gene lookup returns CDR1 SGHTA and CDR2 FQGNSA. The CDR3 protein is CASGRQGFSFYEQYF. CDR3 bases: TGTGCCAGCGGGAGACAGGGTTTTTCCTTCTACGAGCAGTACTTC.

This clone was found many times. The chain combines TRBV7-8 with TRBJ2-2; D not resolved. V dropped 1 base and J dropped 6 bases, with 9 bases sitting between them. CDR3 length equals 14 residues. The germline CDR1 and CDR2 sequences are SGHVS and FQNEAQ. The CDR3 loop reads CASSLDAVAGELFF. CDR3 coding DNA: TGTGCCAGCAGCTTAGATGCAGTTGCCGGGGAGCTGTTTTTT.

This CDR3 reads CASSLDSHGYGYTF. The CDR3, as DNA: TGTGCCAGCAGCCTCGACAGTCATGGCTATGGCTACACCTTC. The chain couples TRBV7-3 to TRBJ1-2; D might be TRBD1 (5 bases). V was trimmed by 5 bases and J by 4 bases, leaving 14 bases between them. This CDR3 spans 14 amino acids. Germline CDR1 reads SGHTA; CDR2 reads FQGTGA.

The V gene is TRBV19, the J gene TRBJ1-3, with TRBD1 identical over 7 bases. Trimming took 3 bases from V and 4 from J; bases not matched to a gene: 3. The CDR3 is 14 residues long. Germline lookup yields CDR1 LNHDA and CDR2 SQIVND (reference sequence). Here the CDR3 reads CASSIGQAGNTIYF. DNA for the CDR3: TGTGCCAGTAGTATCGGACAGGCGGGAAACACCATATATTTT.

This clone turned up a few times. The chain has TRBV24-1 and TRBJ1-5, with D uncertain. Per germline, CDR1 KGHDR and CDR2 SFDVKD. The ends were cut back, 4 bases at V and 0 bases at J, with 18 bases in the middle. The CDR3 has 18 amino acids. The CDR3 spells CATSDSTVEFYSNQPQHF. The CDR3 bases are TGTGCCACCAGTGACTCCACCGTGGAGTTCTATAGCAATCAGCCCCAGCATTTT.

The chain employs TRBV25-1 and TRBJ1-2, with 10 bases that match TRBD1. The junction had 8 bases not matched to a gene; V was cut back by 3 bases and J by 4 bases. Looked up from germline, CDR1 is MGHDK and CDR2 is SYGVNS. CDR3 length: 16 residues. In nucleotides, the CDR3 is TGTGCCAGCAGTGATCCGGGGACAGGGGTCGGCTATGGCTACACCTTC. As protein: CASSDPGTGVGYGYTF.

The rearrangement uses TRBV5-4 and TRBJ1-2; possible D gene TRBD1, 5 bases. This CDR3 spans 13 amino acids. Germline V lookup: CDR1 SGHNT, CDR2 YYREEE (reference sequence). V dropped 2 bases and J dropped 7 bases, with 12 bases sitting between them. The CDR3 nucleotides are TGTGCCAGCAGCTTAGCGGGGGTCCGTGGCTACACCTTC. It codes for CASSLAGVRGYTF.

The chain has TRBV7-2 and TRBJ2-2; 9 nucleotides line up with TRBD1. Trimming took 5 bases from V and 9 from J; bases not matched to a gene: 7. CDR1 and CDR2 (germline): SGHTA, FQGNSA. The CDR3 is 14 amino acids. DNA for the CDR3: TGTGCCAGCAGCCCCGGGACAGGGCAGCGGGAGCTGTTTTTT. It codes for CASSPGTGQRELFF.

The rearrangement links TRBV7-2 to TRBJ2-5, with 11 bases lining up with TRBD2. V gave up 1 base and J gave up 1 base; unmatched junction bases: 8. This CDR3 comprises 18 residues. Germline V gives CDR1 SGHTA, CDR2 FQGNSA. The CDR3 region has the DNA TGTGCCAGCAGCTTAGGCTTGGGGACTAGCGGAGGCCAAGAGACCCAGTACTTC. As protein: CASSLGLGTSGGQETQYF.

The chain joins TRBV6-2 or TRBV6-3 to TRBJ2-7; D might be TRBD2 (5 bases). The CDR3 runs 13 residues. V was pared by 2 bases and J by 2 bases, with 7 bases between. Germline V CDR1 and CDR2: MNHEY, SVGEGT. Here the CDR3 DNA reads TGTGCCAGCAGTTACGGAGGACCCTACGAGCAGTACTTC. Translation gives CASSYGGPYEQYF.

The chain recombines TRBV29-1 with TRBJ1-1, with D perhaps TRBD1 (5 bases). Germline V gene sequence: CDR1 SQVTM, CDR2 ANQGSEA. V was cut by 8 bases and J by 3 bases, with 22 bases left in between. The CDR3 totals 15 residues. The CDR3 loop reads CSPGGDWVADTEAFF. The CDR3 DNA reads as TGCAGCCCTGGGGGGGATTGGGTTGCGGACACTGAAGCTTTCTTT. The entire variable domain, with the rest obtained from reference TRBV29-1 and TRBJ1-1, is as follows: SAVISQKPSRDICQRGTSLTIQCQVDSQVTMMFWYRQQPGQSLTLIATANQGSEATYESGFVIDKFPISRPNLTFSTLTVSNMSPEDSSIYLCSPGGDWVADTEAFFGQGTRLTVV.